This TCR beta chain is drawn from a study of human T cells and chemical hapten exposure. Losses at the gene ends were 7 bases for V and 10 bases for J; bases not matched to a gene: 13. The CDR3 spans 15 residues. Germline V lookup: CDR1 MNHEY, CDR2 SMNVEV (reference sequence). As for time point: patch test 2, 6 weeks after DPC sensitization. Indicated treatment: therapeutic diphenylcyclopropenone sensitization with weekly scalp DPC. Staff drew blood before applying each patch test. This clonotype was recorded many times. Each cDNA molecule in the library carried unique molecular identifiers. As originally analysed: Samples held a median of roughly 100,000 TCRs, range roughly 23,224–750,000. MiXCR, run by TCRdb on the RACE reads, gives a single entry per CDR3 protein. TCRdb's processing, not the authors', yielded these V and J calls. The profile shows a few hundred thousand distinct CDR3 sequences, around 6% of them singletons.

The gene calls are TRBV27 and TRBJ1-6, with 7 bases lining up with TRBD1. This material consisted of whole blood, taken in connection with sensitization to the hapten diphenylcyclopropenone (DPC). This TCR was recovered from a woman aged 18-29 years with alopecia areata. Some clones in this sample may be carry-over from other donors' samples. CDR3 nucleotides: TGTGCCAGCACCAGAATGTCAGGGGGGTACTCACCCCTCCACTTT. Amino acid sequence: CASTRMSGGYSPLHF.